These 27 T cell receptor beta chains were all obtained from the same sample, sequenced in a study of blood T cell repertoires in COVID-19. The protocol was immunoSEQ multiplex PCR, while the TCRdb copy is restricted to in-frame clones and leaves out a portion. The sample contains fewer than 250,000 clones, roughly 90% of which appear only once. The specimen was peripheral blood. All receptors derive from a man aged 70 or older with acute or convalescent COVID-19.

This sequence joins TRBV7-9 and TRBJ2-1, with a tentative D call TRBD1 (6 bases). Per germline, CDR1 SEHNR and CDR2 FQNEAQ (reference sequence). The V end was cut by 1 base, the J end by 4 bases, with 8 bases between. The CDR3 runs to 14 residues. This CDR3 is CASSLGQVYNEQFF. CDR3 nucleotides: TGTGCCAGCAGCTTAGGACAGGTATACAATGAGCAGTTCTTC.

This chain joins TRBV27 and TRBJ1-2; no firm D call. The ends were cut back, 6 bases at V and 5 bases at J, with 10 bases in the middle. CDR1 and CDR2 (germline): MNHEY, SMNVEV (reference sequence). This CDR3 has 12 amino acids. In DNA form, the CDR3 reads TGTGCCAGCAGCTCGTCAGGATATGGCTACACCTTC. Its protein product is CASSSSGYGYTF.

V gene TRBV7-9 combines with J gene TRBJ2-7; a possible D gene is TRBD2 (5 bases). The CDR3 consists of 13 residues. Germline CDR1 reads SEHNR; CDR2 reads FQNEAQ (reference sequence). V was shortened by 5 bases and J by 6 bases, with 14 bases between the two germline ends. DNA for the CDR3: TGTGCCAGCAGCGCTTTGGAGGCAGGCGAGCAGTACTTC. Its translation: CASSALEAGEQYF.

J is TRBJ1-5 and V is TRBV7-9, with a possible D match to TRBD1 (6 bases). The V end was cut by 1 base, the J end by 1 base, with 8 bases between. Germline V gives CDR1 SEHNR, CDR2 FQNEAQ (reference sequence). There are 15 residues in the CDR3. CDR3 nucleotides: TGTGCCAGCAGCTTAGGGCAGGGGAGCAATCAGCCCCAGCATTTT. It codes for CASSLGQGSNQPQHF. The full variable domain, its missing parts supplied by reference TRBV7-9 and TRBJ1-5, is DTGVSQNPRHKITKRGQNVTFRCDPISEHNRLYWYRQTLGQGPEFLTYFQNEAQLEKSRLLSDRFSAERPKGSFSTLEIQRTEQGDSAMYLCASSLGQGSNQPQHFGDGTRLSIL.

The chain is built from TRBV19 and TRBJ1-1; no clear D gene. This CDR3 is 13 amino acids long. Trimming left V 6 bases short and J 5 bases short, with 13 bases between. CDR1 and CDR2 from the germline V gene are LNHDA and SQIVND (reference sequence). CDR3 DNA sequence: TGTGCCAGTAGACCTTCCGGGAGGACTGAAGCTTTCTTT. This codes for CASRPSGRTEAFF.

The CDR3 loop is CASSSGQPYEQYF. The CDR3 DNA is TGTGCCAGCAGTTCGGGACAGCCCTACGAGCAGTACTTC. The chain links TRBV6-5 to TRBJ2-7, with 7 bases matching TRBD1. The CDR3 extends over 13 amino acids. V dropped 4 bases and J dropped 2; count of bases not matched to a gene: 2. From germline, CDR1 is MNHEY and CDR2 SVGAGI.

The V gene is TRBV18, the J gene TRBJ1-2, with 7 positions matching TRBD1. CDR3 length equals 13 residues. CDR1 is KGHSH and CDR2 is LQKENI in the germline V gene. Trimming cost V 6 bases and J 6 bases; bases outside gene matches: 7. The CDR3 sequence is CASSPGQEDGYTF. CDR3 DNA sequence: TGTGCCAGCTCCCCAGGACAGGAAGATGGCTACACCTTC.

The DNA for the CDR3 is TGTGCCATCAGTGACCACAGGGGGTCGGAGACCCAGTACTTC. This encodes CAISDHRGSETQYF. The chain couples TRBV10-3 to TRBJ2-5; 8 bases line up with TRBD1. The trim removed 3 bases at V and 5 bases at J, leaving 5 bases unmatched. The germline gives CDR1 ENHRY, CDR2 SYGVKD. The CDR3 runs 14 residues.

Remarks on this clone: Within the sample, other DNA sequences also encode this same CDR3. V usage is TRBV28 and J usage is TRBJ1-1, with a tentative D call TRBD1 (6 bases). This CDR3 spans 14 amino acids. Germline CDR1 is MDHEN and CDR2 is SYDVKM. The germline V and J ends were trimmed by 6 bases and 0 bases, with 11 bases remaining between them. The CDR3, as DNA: TGTGCCAGCAGATCCGGGACACTGAACACTGAAGCTTTCTTT. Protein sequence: CASRSGTLNTEAFF.

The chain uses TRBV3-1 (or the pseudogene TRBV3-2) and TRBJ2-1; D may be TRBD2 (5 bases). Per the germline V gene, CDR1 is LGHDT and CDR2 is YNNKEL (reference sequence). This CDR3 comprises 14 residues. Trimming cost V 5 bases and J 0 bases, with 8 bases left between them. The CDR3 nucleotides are TGTGCCAGCAGCGATCGGGACTCCTACAATGAGCAGTTCTTC. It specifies CASSDRDSYNEQFF.

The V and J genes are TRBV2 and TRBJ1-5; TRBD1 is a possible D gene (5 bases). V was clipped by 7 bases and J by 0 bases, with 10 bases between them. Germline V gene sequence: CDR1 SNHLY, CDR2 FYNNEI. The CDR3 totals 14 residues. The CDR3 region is CASKGAPSNQPQHF. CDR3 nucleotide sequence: TGTGCCAGCAAAGGGGCACCTAGCAATCAGCCCCAGCATTTT. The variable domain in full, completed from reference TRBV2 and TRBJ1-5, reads EPEVTQTPSHQVTQMGQEVILRCVPISNHLYFYWYRQILGQKVEFLVSFYNNEISEKSEIFDDQFSVERPDGSNFTLKIRSTKLEDSAMYFCASKGAPSNQPQHFGDGTRLSIL.

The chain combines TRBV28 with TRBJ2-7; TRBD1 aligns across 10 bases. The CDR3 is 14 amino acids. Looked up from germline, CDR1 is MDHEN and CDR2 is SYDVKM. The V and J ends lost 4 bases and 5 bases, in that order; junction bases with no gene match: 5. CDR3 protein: CASSSGQGGDEQYF. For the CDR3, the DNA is TGTGCCAGCAGTTCCGGACAGGGGGGGGACGAGCAGTACTTC.

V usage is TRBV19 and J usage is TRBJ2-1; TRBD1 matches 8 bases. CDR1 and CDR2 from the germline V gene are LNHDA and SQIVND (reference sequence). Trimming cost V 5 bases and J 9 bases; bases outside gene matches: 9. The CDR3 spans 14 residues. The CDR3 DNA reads TGTGCCAGTAGTCTCATCAGGGGGCCTACTGAGCAGTTCTTC. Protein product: CASSLIRGPTEQFF.

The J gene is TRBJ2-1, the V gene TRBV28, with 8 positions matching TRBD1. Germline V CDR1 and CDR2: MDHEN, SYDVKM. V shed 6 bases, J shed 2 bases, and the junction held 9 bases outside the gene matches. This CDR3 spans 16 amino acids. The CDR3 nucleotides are TGTGCCAGCAGGGGGACGGGACAGGCAACCTACAATGAGCAGTTCTTC. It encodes CASRGTGQATYNEQFF.

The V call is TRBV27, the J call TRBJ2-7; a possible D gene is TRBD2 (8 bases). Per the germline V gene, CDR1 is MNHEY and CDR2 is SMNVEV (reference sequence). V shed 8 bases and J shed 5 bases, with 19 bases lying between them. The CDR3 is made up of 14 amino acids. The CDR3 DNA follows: TGTGCCAGCGCGCCGGGACTAGGGGGCGACGAGCAGTACTTC. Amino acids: CASAPGLGGDEQYF.

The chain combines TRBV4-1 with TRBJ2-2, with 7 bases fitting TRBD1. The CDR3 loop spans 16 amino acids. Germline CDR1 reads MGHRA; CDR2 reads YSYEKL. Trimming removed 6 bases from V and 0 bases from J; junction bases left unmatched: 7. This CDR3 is CASRAYRGPNTGELFF. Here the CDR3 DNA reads TGCGCCAGCAGGGCATACAGGGGTCCGAACACCGGGGAGCTGTTTTTT.

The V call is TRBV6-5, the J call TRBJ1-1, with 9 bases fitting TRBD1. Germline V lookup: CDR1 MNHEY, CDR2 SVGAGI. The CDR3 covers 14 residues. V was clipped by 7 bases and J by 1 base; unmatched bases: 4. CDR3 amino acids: CASNGDRENTEAFF. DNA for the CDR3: TGTGCCAGCAACGGGGACAGGGAGAACACTGAAGCTTTCTTT.

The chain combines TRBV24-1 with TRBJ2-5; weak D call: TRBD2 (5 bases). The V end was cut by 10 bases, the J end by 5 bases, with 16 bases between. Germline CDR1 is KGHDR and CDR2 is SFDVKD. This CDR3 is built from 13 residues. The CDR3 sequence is CATQKRDRETQYF. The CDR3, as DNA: TGTGCCACACAGAAGAGGGATCGGGAGACCCAGTACTTC.

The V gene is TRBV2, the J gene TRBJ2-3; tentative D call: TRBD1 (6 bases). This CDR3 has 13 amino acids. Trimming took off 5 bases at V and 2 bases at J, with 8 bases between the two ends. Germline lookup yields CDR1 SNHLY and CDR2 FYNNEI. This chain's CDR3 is CASSRQATDTQYF. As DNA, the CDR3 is TGTGCCAGCAGTAGACAGGCCACAGATACGCAGTATTTT.

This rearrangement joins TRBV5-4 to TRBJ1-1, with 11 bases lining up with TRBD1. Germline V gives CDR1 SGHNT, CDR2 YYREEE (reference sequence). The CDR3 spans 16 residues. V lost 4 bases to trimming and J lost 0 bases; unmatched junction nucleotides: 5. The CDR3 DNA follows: TGTGCCAGCAGCAGGGGACAGGGGGTCATGAACACTGAAGCTTTCTTT. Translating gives CASSRGQGVMNTEAFF.

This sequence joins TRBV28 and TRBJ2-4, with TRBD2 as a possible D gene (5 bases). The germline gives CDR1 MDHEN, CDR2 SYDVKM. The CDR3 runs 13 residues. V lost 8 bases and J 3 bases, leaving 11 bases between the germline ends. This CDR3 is CASQRTGKNIQYF. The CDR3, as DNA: TGTGCCAGCCAAAGGACTGGCAAAAACATTCAGTACTTC.

This CDR3 reads CASSKGGVYNEQFF. In DNA form, the CDR3 reads TGTGCCAGTAGTAAGGGGGGGGTATACAATGAGCAGTTCTTC. The V and J genes are TRBV19 and TRBJ2-1; TRBD2 is a possible D gene (7 bases). The germline CDR1 and CDR2 sequences are LNHDA and SQIVND (reference sequence). The CDR3 is made up of 14 amino acids. Trimming shortened V by 4 bases and J by 4 bases, and 11 bases separated the two germline ends.

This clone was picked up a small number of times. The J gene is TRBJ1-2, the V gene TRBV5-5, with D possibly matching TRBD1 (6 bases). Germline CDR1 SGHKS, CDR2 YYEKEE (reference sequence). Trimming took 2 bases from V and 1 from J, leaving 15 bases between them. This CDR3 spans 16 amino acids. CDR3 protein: CASSFGAGADNYGYTF. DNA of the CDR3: TGTGCCAGCAGCTTTGGTGCGGGGGCGGATAACTATGGCTACACCTTC.

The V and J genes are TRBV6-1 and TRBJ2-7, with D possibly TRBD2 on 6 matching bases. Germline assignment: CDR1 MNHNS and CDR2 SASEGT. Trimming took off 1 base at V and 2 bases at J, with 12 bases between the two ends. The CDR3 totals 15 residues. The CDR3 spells CASSEVAGRPYEQYF. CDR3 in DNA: TGTGCCAGCAGTGAAGTTGCGGGGAGACCCTACGAGCAGTACTTC.

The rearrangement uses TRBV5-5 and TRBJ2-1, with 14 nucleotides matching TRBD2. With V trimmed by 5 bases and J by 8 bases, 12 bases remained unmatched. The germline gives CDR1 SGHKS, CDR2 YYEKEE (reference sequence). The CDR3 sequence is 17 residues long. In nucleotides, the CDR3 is TGTGCCAGCAGACGCGGGACTAGCGGGAGTCCCACGGATGAGCAGTTCTTC. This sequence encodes CASRRGTSGSPTDEQFF.

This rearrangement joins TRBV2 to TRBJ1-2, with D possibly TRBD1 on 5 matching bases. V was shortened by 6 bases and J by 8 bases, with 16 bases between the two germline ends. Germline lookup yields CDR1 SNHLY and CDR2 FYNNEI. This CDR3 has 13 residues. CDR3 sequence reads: CASRAMGEGGYTF. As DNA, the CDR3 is TGTGCCAGCAGAGCCATGGGGGAGGGGGGCTACACCTTC. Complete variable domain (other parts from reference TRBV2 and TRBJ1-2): EPEVTQTPSHQVTQMGQEVILRCVPISNHLYFYWYRQILGQKVEFLVSFYNNEISEKSEIFDDQFSVERPDGSNFTLKIRSTKLEDSAMYFCASRAMGEGGYTFGSGTRLTVV.

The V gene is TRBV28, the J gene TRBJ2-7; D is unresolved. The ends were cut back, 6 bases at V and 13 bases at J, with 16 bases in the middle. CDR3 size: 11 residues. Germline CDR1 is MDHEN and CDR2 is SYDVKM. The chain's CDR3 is CASRSYLEVYF. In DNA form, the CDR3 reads TGTGCCAGCAGGTCTTATCTAGAAGTTTACTTC.